This T cell receptor (beta chain) came from a study of cytomegalovirus exposure and HLA in healthy donors. As for the study in general: Genotyping of roughly 400 donors showed that 80% to 90% belonged to the Caucasian-associated ancestry cluster.

The V segment lost 0 bases and the J segment 2 bases; nucleotides outside the gene matches: 2. This CDR3 spans 16 amino acids. Germline CDR1 reads SNHLY; CDR2 reads FYNNEI. Primers: 60 Vbeta forward and 13 Jbeta reverse. Clones were read by immunoSEQ multiplex PCR, and TCRdb kept only the in-frame ones, dropping some. The sample gives about 180,000 clones, 60% to 80% of which show up once; 6.3% is in the top ten. The chain joins TRBV2 to TRBJ1-4; 8 bases match TRBD1. Sequencing was done on a sample of PBMCs. This sequence originates from a man in his forties in good health and CMV-seropositive. The CDR3 DNA sequence: TGTGCCAGCAGTGAAGCGCAGGGGGCTACTAATGAAAAACTGTTTTTT. This translates into CASSEAQGATNEKLFF.